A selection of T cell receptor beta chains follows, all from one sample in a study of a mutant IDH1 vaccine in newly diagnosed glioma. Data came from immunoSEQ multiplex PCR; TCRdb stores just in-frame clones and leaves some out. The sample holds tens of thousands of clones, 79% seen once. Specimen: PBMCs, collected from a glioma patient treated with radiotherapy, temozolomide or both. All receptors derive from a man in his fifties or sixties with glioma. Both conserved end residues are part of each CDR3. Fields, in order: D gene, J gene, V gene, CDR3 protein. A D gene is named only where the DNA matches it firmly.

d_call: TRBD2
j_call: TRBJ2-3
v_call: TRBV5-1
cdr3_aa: CASSFIPGLAGGPGTDTQYF

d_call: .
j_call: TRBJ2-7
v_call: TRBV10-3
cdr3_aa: CALHSRVPSSYEQYF

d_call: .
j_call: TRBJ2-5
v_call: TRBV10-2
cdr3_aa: CASRPPGLGQETQYF

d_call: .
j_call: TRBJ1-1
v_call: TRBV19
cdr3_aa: CASSLMDGNTEAFF

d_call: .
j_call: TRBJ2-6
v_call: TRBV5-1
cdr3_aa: CASSLRDVSSGANVLTF

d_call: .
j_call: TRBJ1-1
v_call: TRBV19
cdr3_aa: CASTLWAGNTEAFF

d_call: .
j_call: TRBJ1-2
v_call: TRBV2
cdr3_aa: CASVYWERYGYTF

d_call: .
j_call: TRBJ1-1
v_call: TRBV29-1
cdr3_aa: CSLPRGKTEAFF

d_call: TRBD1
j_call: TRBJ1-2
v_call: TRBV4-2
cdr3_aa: CASSRDQQGAANYGYTF

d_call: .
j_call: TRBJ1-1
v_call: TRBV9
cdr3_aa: CASSERFQAFF

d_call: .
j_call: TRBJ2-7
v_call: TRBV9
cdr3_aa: CASSVAGSYEQYF

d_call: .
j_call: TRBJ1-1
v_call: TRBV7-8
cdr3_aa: CASSLGGMNTEAFF

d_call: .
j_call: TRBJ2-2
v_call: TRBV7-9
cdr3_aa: CASAEPGNTGELFF

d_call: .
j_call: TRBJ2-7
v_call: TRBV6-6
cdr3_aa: CASSYSPDSYEQYF

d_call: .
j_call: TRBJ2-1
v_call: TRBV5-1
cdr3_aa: CASSSGGASYNEQFF

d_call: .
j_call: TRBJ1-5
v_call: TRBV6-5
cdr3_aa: CASMPQGPNQPQHF

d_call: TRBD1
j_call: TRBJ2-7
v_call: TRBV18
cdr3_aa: CASLTGTGSEQYF

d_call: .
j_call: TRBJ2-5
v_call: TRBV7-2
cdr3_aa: CASSPQWGGRGETQYF

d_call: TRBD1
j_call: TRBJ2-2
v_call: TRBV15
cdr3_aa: CATSQGTGKGGELFF

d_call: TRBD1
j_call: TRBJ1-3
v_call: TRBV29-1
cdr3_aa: CSVEGGQGSGNTIYF

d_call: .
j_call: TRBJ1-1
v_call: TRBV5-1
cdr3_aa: CASSLGQFEAFF

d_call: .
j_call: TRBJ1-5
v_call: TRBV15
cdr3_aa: CATSRVDRTNQPQHF

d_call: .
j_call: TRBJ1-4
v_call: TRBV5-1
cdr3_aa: CASSPGQGGNEKLFF

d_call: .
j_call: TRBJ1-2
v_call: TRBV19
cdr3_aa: CASSAWGSWLTPYGYTF

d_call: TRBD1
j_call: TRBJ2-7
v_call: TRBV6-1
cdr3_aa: CASSERQGREQYF

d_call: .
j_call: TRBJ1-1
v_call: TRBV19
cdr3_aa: CASSMRGGNTEAFF

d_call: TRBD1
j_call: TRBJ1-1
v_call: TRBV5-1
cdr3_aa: CASSFPTGGADTEAFF

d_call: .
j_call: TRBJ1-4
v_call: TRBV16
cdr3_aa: CASSWRAATNEKLFF

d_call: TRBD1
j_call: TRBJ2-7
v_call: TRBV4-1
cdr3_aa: CASSQTPTGMNYEQYF

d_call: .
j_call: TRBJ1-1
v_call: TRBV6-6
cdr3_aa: CASSDPMNTEAFF

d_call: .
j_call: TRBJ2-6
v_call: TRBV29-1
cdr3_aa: CSVEDREQTGANVLTF

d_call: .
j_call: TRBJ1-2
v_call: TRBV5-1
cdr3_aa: CASSYRNYGYTF

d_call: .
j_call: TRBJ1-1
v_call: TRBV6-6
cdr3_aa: CASSYGTGNTEAFF